Presented here are 27 T cell receptor beta chains from one specimen sequenced in a study of T-cell memory formation after mild COVID-19. TCRdb reanalysed the 5' RACE reads using MiXCR and keeps one entry per CDR3 protein. The data show a few hundred thousand distinct CDR3 sequences, around 27% seen once. The source material was PBMCs or a T cell subset sorted from them (not recorded which). Receptor source: an adult woman who had mild COVID-19 (a few samples of this study predate the infection). Cell type and time point are not known.

The chain links TRBV20-1 to TRBJ2-7; D unresolved. The CDR3 covers 14 residues. V lost 6 bases to trimming and J lost 2 bases, with 17 bases between them. Germline V CDR1 and CDR2: DFQATT, SNEGSKA (reference sequence). CDR3: CSADASDQPYEQYF. The DNA of the CDR3 is TGCAGTGCCGACGCTTCAGACCAGCCCTACGAGCAGTACTTC.

Only a few counts were recorded for this clonotype. The rearrangement uses TRBV7-9 and TRBJ2-1; D possibly uses TRBD1 or TRBD2 (5 bases each). The CDR3 consists of 18 residues. Germline CDR1 SEHNR, CDR2 FQNEAQ (reference sequence). V was shortened by 7 bases and J by 7 bases, with 29 bases between the two germline ends. The CDR3 spells CASTFRVFGDRSMNEQFF. DNA for the CDR3: TGTGCCAGCACCTTCCGGGTTTTCGGGGACCGGTCAATGAATGAGCAGTTCTTC.

The chain has TRBV6-6 and TRBJ2-6, with D maybe TRBD1 (6 bases). The CDR3 sequence is 18 residues long. V was shortened by 2 bases and J by 4 bases, with 18 bases between the two germline ends. Looked up from germline, CDR1 is MNHNY and CDR2 is SVGAGI (reference sequence). CDR3 in amino acids: CASSYEAGEVSGANVLTF. CDR3 DNA sequence: TGTGCCAGCAGTTACGAGGCAGGGGAAGTTTCAGGGGCCAACGTCCTGACTTTC.

V is TRBV7-3 and J is TRBJ2-2; tentative D call: TRBD1 (6 bases). The V end was cut by 5 bases, the J end by 3 bases, with 10 bases between. Germline CDR1 reads SGHTA; CDR2 reads FQGTGA. CDR3 length: 14 amino acids. Here the CDR3 reads CASSQGSDTGELFF. For the CDR3, the DNA is TGTGCCAGCAGCCAGGGGTCGGACACCGGGGAGCTGTTTTTT.

Concerning this clonotype: A much larger clone lies a single base off, so this may be a read error. The genes are TRBV29-1 and TRBJ2-7, with a tentative D call TRBD2 (7 bases). Trimming removed 5 bases from V and 5 bases from J, with 16 bases in between. CDR3 length equals 13 residues. Germline loops: CDR1 SQVTM, CDR2 ANQGSEA. In DNA form, the CDR3 reads TGCAGCGTTAGGAGGGGGGGCCTGGACGAGCAGTACTTC. Translated: CSVRRGGLDEQYF.

This clonotype was detected once. The chain carries TRBV6-1 and TRBJ2-7; TRBD1 might be the D (6 bases). This CDR3 is 12 amino acids long. Germline V CDR1 and CDR2: MNHNS, SASEGT. V shed 1 base and J shed 7 bases, with 8 bases lying between them. The DNA of the CDR3 is TGTGCCAGCAGTGAAGACAGGGTAGAGCAGTACTTC. Its protein product is CASSEDRVEQYF.

This clonotype was seen more than once but under ten times. The chain combines TRBV6-2 or TRBV6-3 with TRBJ2-3, with no clear D. The germline V gene has CDR1 MNHEY and CDR2 SVGEGT. V shed 6 bases and J shed 8 bases, with 15 bases lying between them. The length of the CDR3 is 13 residues. CDR3 nucleotides: TGTGCCAGCAGCAAGGCAGTCCCCGCTACGCAGTATTTT. This translates into CASSKAVPATQYF.

This chain uses TRBV5-6 with TRBJ2-1, with TRBD2 matching over 10 bases. J gave up 13 bases and V 2 bases, and 9 bases lay outside the gene matches. This CDR3 spans 14 amino acids. Germline CDR1 reads SGHDT; CDR2 reads YYEEEE. Written as DNA, the CDR3 is TGTGCCAGCAGCTTTTTGGCTAGCGGGAGCCTACAGTTCTTC. This sequence encodes CASSFLASGSLQFF.

This clonotype occurred a few times. The chain links TRBV12-3 or TRBV12-4 to TRBJ1-2; D unclear. The CDR3 loop spans 14 amino acids. V shed 2 bases and J shed 2 bases, with 9 bases lying between them. Here the CDR3 reads CASSLRAKNYGYTF. In DNA form, the CDR3 reads TGTGCCAGCAGTTTACGAGCCAAGAACTATGGCTACACCTTC.

This chain connects TRBV4-1 to TRBJ2-7; 13 bases match TRBD2. Looked up from germline, CDR1 is MGHRA and CDR2 is YSYEKL. CDR3 size: 17 residues. The V and J ends lost 0 bases and 4 bases, in that order; junction bases with no gene match: 6. The CDR3 spells CASSQDVLAGGRYEQYF. The CDR3, as DNA: TGCGCCAGCAGCCAAGATGTACTAGCGGGGGGGCGGTACGAGCAGTACTTC.

The CDR3 loop is CASSLTGVDGEQYF. The CDR3 DNA reads TGTGCCAGCAGCCTCACAGGGGTTGACGGCGAGCAGTACTTC. The V call is TRBV13, the J call TRBJ2-7; 7 bases map to TRBD1. Germline values: CDR1 PRHDT, CDR2 FYEKMQ (reference sequence). V was clipped by 5 bases and J by 6 bases; unmatched bases: 10. CDR3 length: 14 amino acids.

The J gene is TRBJ1-2, the V gene TRBV19, with D possibly TRBD1 on 6 matching bases. The length of the CDR3 is 16 residues. The germline V and J ends were trimmed by 6 bases and 5 bases, with 22 bases remaining between them. Germline CDR1 is LNHDA and CDR2 is SQIVND (reference sequence). The CDR3 region is CASSQRRGKWTYGYTF. CDR3 in DNA: TGTGCCAGTAGCCAGCGAAGGGGGAAATGGACGTATGGCTACACCTTC. The complete variable domain, with remaining parts taken from reference TRBV19 and TRBJ1-2, reads DGGITQSPKYLFRKEGQNVTLSCEQNLNHDAMYWYRQDPGQGLRLIYYSQIVNDFQKGDIAEGYSVSREKKESFPLTVTSAQKNPTAFYLCASSQRRGKWTYGYTFGSGTRLTVV.

V and J are TRBV4-3 and TRBJ2-5, with D perhaps TRBD1 (6 bases). The V gene lost 3 bases and the J gene lost 5 bases, with 22 bases spanning the gap. The CDR3 length is 17 residues. Germline V gene sequence: CDR1 LGHNA, CDR2 YSLEER. The CDR3 DNA sequence: TGCGCCAGCAGCCAGTTCAAAGGGGGACCCCGTGGGGAGACCCAGTACTTC. Translating it yields CASSQFKGGPRGETQYF.

This clonotype turned up a few times. The junction differs from germline at one of its ends, possibly a read error. The V and J genes are TRBV12-3 or TRBV12-4 and TRBJ2-2, with D perhaps TRBD2 (5 bases). The CDR3 extends over 13 amino acids. The CDR3 here is CASRLDGAGELFF. In DNA form, the CDR3 reads TGTGCCAGCAGATTAGACGGGGCCGGGGAGCTGTTTTTT.

This clonotype was picked up a small number of times. The chain has TRBV9 and TRBJ2-7, with D unclear. The CDR3 is made up of 14 amino acids. The V gene lost 0 bases and the J gene lost 1 base, with 8 bases spanning the gap. CDR1 is SGDLS and CDR2 is YYNGEE in the germline V gene. Written as DNA, the CDR3 is TGTGCCAGCAGCGTAGCCGGTGAATCCTACGAGCAGTACTTC. Translating gives CASSVAGESYEQYF.

The chain joins TRBV5-1 to TRBJ2-7; D is possibly TRBD1 (5 bases). This CDR3 comprises 18 residues. Trimming took 0 bases from V and 0 from J, leaving 19 bases between them. Looked up from germline, CDR1 is SGHRS and CDR2 is YFSETQ. The CDR3 sequence: CASSLAPGYLGASYEQYF. The CDR3 bases are TGCGCCAGCAGCTTGGCCCCCGGGTATCTTGGGGCCTCCTACGAGCAGTACTTC.

This chain's CDR3 is CASSSPLGSGGGNEQFF. DNA for the CDR3: TGTGCCAGCAGTTCCCCACTTGGTAGCGGGGGGGGCAATGAGCAGTTCTTC. J is TRBJ2-1 and V is TRBV12-3 or TRBV12-4, with 11 bases that match TRBD2. The junction had 11 bases not matched to a gene; V was cut back by 4 bases and J by 6 bases. The CDR3 extends over 17 amino acids.

V and J are TRBV11-1 and TRBJ2-5; a weak D match, TRBD1 (6 bases). Germline lookup yields CDR1 SGHAT and CDR2 FQDESV (reference sequence). The length of the CDR3 is 15 residues. Trimming shortened V by 4 bases and J by 4 bases, and 16 bases separated the two germline ends. The CDR3 spells CASSYIGTSGETQYF. The CDR3 coding sequence is TGTGCCAGCAGCTACATAGGGACATCGGGAGAGACCCAGTACTTC. The entire variable domain, with the rest obtained from reference TRBV11-1 and TRBJ2-5, is as follows: EAEVAQSPRYKITEKSQAVAFWCDPISGHATLYWYRQILGQGPELLVQFQDESVVDDSQLPKDRFSAERLKGVDSTLKIQPAELGDSAMYLCASSYIGTSGETQYFGPGTRLLVL.

V usage is TRBV12-3 or TRBV12-4 and J usage is TRBJ1-1; 7 bases line up with TRBD1. V dropped 2 bases and J dropped 0; count of bases not matched to a gene: 6. The CDR3 is 16 amino acids. The CDR3 spells CASSLWQGVMNTEAFF. The CDR3 coding sequence is TGTGCCAGCAGTTTATGGCAGGGGGTTATGAACACTGAAGCTTTCTTT.

This chain connects TRBV19 to TRBJ1-2; no definite D call. The V and J ends lost 0 bases and 4 bases respectively, with 9 bases between them. Germline V gives CDR1 LNHDA, CDR2 SQIVND (reference sequence). The CDR3 spans 14 residues. The CDR3 nucleotides are TGTGCCAGTAGTATAGACGGAATACTCTATGGCTACACCTTC. Translation gives CASSIDGILYGYTF.

This clonotype occurred a few times. The chain uses TRBV7-2 and TRBJ2-7, with no clear D. V gave up 2 bases and J gave up 3 bases, with 17 bases separating them. The germline CDR1 and CDR2 sequences are SGHTA and FQGNSA. The CDR3 consists of 16 residues. The CDR3 DNA is TGTGCCAGCAGCTTACCCATCGGGCCGACGGGCTACGAGCAGTACTTC. Its translation is CASSLPIGPTGYEQYF.

V gene TRBV20-1 combines with J gene TRBJ1-2; tentative D call: TRBD1 (6 bases). CDR3 length: 12 residues. In germline, CDR1 is DFQATT, CDR2 SNEGSKA (reference sequence). Trimming shortened V by 4 bases and J by 4 bases, and 10 bases separated the two germline ends. This chain's CDR3 is CSAKQGIYGYTF. The CDR3 DNA sequence: TGCAGTGCTAAGCAGGGGATCTATGGCTACACCTTC.

The V call is TRBV9, the J call TRBJ2-1; D is tentatively TRBD1 or TRBD2 (5 bases each). The CDR3 covers 14 residues. V was pared by 4 bases and J by 7 bases, with 15 bases between. The germline V gene encodes CDR1 SGDLS and CDR2 YYNGEE. The CDR3 sequence: CASSPRDGVNEQFF. CDR3 sequence (DNA): TGTGCCAGCAGCCCCCGGGACGGGGTGAATGAGCAGTTCTTC. The full variable domain, completed using reference TRBV9 and TRBJ2-1, is DSGVTQTPKHLITATGQRVTLRCSPRSGDLSVYWYQQSLDQGLQFLIQYYNGEERAKGNILERFSAQQFPDLHSELNLSSLELGDSALYFCASSPRDGVNEQFFGPGTRLTVL.

In its sample, this clonotype was seen a few times. The V gene is TRBV2, the J gene TRBJ1-1; a weak D match, TRBD1 (5 bases). The germline V and J ends were trimmed by 7 bases and 0 bases, with 9 bases remaining between them. The CDR3 is made up of 13 amino acids. Germline CDR1 is SNHLY and CDR2 is FYNNEI. The CDR3 sequence is CASMGEMNTEAFF. DNA for the CDR3: TGTGCCAGCATGGGGGAGATGAACACTGAAGCTTTCTTT.

The J gene is TRBJ2-3, the V gene TRBV7-2; D may correspond to TRBD1 or TRBD2 (9 bases each). The CDR3 is made up of 15 amino acids. CDR1 and CDR2 (germline): SGHTA, FQGNSA. The germline V and J ends were trimmed by 5 bases and 4 bases, with 16 bases remaining between them. The CDR3 nucleotides read TGTGCCAGCAGCACAGGGGGCGGGGGGGCAGATACGCAGTATTTT. This translates into CASSTGGGGADTQYF.

The chain links TRBV7-9 to TRBJ1-6; TRBD1 aligns across 7 bases. The CDR3 contains 15 residues. Germline CDR1 and CDR2: SEHNR and FQNEAQ (reference sequence). Trimming removed 2 bases from V and 10 bases from J; junction bases left unmatched: 8. The CDR3 DNA reads as TGTGCCAGCAGCTTATTGACAGGGTCGAGGTCACCCCTCCACTTT. Its protein is CASSLLTGSRSPLHF.

This clonotype was seen a handful of times. The J gene is TRBJ2-1, the V gene TRBV24-1, with a tentative D call TRBD2 (5 bases). In germline, CDR1 is KGHDR, CDR2 SFDVKD. The germline V and J ends were trimmed by 5 bases and 0 bases, with 13 bases remaining between them. This CDR3 spans 16 amino acids. Here the CDR3 DNA reads TGTGCCACCAGTGCTTCTAGCCCTAACTCCTACAATGAGCAGTTCTTC. Protein sequence: CATSASSPNSYNEQFF.